These 22 T cell receptor beta chains came from one sample sequenced in a study of identifying expanded T cells in peripheral blood. This table comes from immunoSEQ multiplex PCR, and its TCRdb copy is limited to in-frame clones, with some not included. The sample gives roughly 61,000 clones, roughly 87% of which show up once; 3.5% to 4.5% is in the top ten. Sequencing was carried out using blood. These receptors all come from a person between 18 and 75 years old in good health.

This chain uses TRBV5-1 with TRBJ1-1; D ambiguous. Trimming took 2 bases from V and 3 from J, leaving 5 bases between them. CDR3 length equals 12 residues. Germline V CDR1 and CDR2: SGHRS, YFSETQ. The CDR3 reads CASSFGDTEAFF. In nucleotides, the CDR3 is TGCGCCAGCAGCTTTGGAGACACTGAAGCTTTCTTT.

The chain employs TRBV7-3 and TRBJ2-2; unclear D gene. V was shortened by 5 bases and J by 2 bases, with 6 bases between the two germline ends. This CDR3 is built from 13 residues. CDR1 is SGHTA, CDR2 FQGTGA, per germline. The CDR3 DNA reads as TGTGCCAGCAGCCAAGAAAACACCGGGGAGCTGTTTTTT. Amino acids: CASSQENTGELFF.

The chain combines TRBV7-2 with TRBJ1-1; D might be TRBD1 (5 bases). The CDR3 is made up of 14 amino acids. Germline V gene data show CDR1 as SGHTA and CDR2 as FQGNSA. The V and J ends lost 6 bases and 8 bases respectively, with 19 bases between them. The CDR3 reads CASSQIPGGTEAFF. The CDR3 bases are TGTGCCAGCAGTCAAATCCCTGGGGGTACCGAAGCTTTCTTT.

V usage is TRBV4-1 and J usage is TRBJ2-7, with 7 bases fitting TRBD1. This CDR3 spans 17 amino acids. CDR1 and CDR2 from the germline V gene are MGHRA and YSYEKL. With V trimmed by 0 bases and J by 6 bases, 14 bases remained unmatched. CDR3 sequence (DNA): TGCGCCAGCAGCCAAGATTCAAAAGTAGGGGGCAGGGGCGAGCAGTACTTC. Encoded protein: CASSQDSKVGGRGEQYF.

The chain joins TRBV21-1 to TRBJ1-5. TRBV21-1 is termed a pseudogene. The CDR3 spans 16 residues. CDR3: CASSDRRGYSNQPQHF. The CDR3 DNA reads as TGTGCCAGCAGCGACAGGAGGGGGTATAGCAATCAGCCCCAGCATTTT.

This chain uses TRBV4-3 with TRBJ2-7; unclear D gene. The CDR3 sequence is 15 residues long. V lost 1 base to trimming and J lost 1 base, with 11 bases between them. The germline V gene encodes CDR1 LGHNA and CDR2 YSLEER. The CDR3 DNA sequence: TGCGCCAGCAGCCAAGCGTTGGTAGGGTCCTACGAGCAGTACTTC. This encodes CASSQALVGSYEQYF.

The chain combines TRBV7-2 with TRBJ2-1; 14 nucleotides match TRBD2. The CDR3 is 19 amino acids. After removal of 4 bases from V and 2 bases from J, the junction contained 10 bases not matched to a gene. Germline assignment: CDR1 SGHTA and CDR2 FQGNSA. CDR3 nucleotide sequence: TGTGCCAGCAGCTCCCCCGCGGGGACTAGCGGGAGACCCTACAATGAGCAGTTCTTC. Protein: CASSSPAGTSGRPYNEQFF.

This clone was seen a single time. V usage is TRBV7-6 and J usage is TRBJ2-2; D is unclear. This CDR3 is built from 15 residues. The germline V gene encodes CDR1 SGHVS and CDR2 FNYEAQ. V lost 3 bases to trimming and J lost 3 bases, with 11 bases between them. CDR3 in DNA: TGTGCCAGCAGCTTTGAACCCTTTTACACCGGGGAGCTGTTTTTT. It encodes CASSFEPFYTGELFF.

This chain connects TRBV7-2 to TRBJ2-1; D is undetermined. V gave up 1 base and J gave up 5 bases, with 12 bases separating them. The germline CDR1 and CDR2 sequences are SGHTA and FQGNSA. This CDR3 is built from 15 residues. The CDR3 sequence: CASSLVSALHNEQFF. In DNA, the CDR3 is TGTGCCAGCAGCTTAGTTTCGGCGCTACACAATGAGCAGTTCTTC.

The V gene is TRBV5-5, the J gene TRBJ1-2; TRBD1 agrees at 7 bases. The CDR3 spans 14 residues. The trim removed 4 bases at V and 5 bases at J, leaving 8 bases unmatched. Germline V gene lookup returns CDR1 SGHKS and CDR2 YYEKEE (reference sequence). The CDR3 spells CASSIDRVGYGYTF. The CDR3 nucleotides read TGTGCCAGCAGCATAGACAGGGTAGGGTATGGCTACACCTTC.

This chain joins TRBV9 and TRBJ2-1, with 9 nucleotides matching TRBD2. V shed 3 bases and J 3 bases; nucleotides not matched to a gene: 7. This CDR3 spans 16 amino acids. CDR1 is SGDLS, CDR2 YYNGEE, per germline. CDR3 coding DNA: TGTGCCAGCAGCGAGCGGGGGGCTTTGGGCTACAATGAGCAGTTCTTC. Translation gives CASSERGALGYNEQFF.

This clone was seen just once. Here the CDR3 reads CASSLAGTRDYEQYF. The CDR3 bases are TGTGCCAGCAGCTTAGCCGGGACTAGAGACTACGAGCAGTACTTC. This chain uses TRBV7-2 with TRBJ2-7, with 8 bases matching TRBD2. V dropped 0 bases and J dropped 3; count of bases not matched to a gene: 4. CDR1 and CDR2 from the germline V gene are SGHTA and FQGNSA. The CDR3 loop spans 15 amino acids.

The CDR3 sequence is CASSVADGLRTDTQYF. CDR3 DNA: TGTGCCAGCAGCGTAGCGGACGGGCTTAGGACAGATACGCAGTATTTT. This chain connects TRBV9 to TRBJ2-3; D unclear. Germline V gene sequence: CDR1 SGDLS, CDR2 YYNGEE. Trimming removed 0 bases from V and 3 bases from J, with 14 bases in between. This CDR3 has 16 amino acids.

The genes are TRBV28 and TRBJ1-5, with TRBD1 identical over 7 bases. The CDR3 covers 16 residues. Germline loops: CDR1 MDHEN, CDR2 SYDVKM. J was trimmed by 0 bases and V by 5 bases; bases with no gene match: 7. The CDR3 sequence is CASSIAGGVSNQPQHF. The CDR3 DNA sequence: TGTGCCAGCAGTATTGCAGGGGGGGTTAGCAATCAGCCCCAGCATTTT.

The chain combines TRBV21-1 with TRBJ1-2; the DNA was not used to check the table's D call, TRBD1. TRBV21-1 is a listed pseudogene. CDR3 length equals 19 residues. The CDR3: CASSKGPRARDKGSYGYTF. The CDR3 nucleotides read TGTGCCAGCAGCAAAGGTCCCCGAGCCAGGGATAAAGGAAGCTATGGCTACACCTTC.

CDR3 nucleotides: TGTGCCAGCAGTTCGACCAGGGTATCTGGAAACACCATATATTTT. It codes for CASSSTRVSGNTIYF. The rearrangement joins TRBV6-1 to TRBJ1-3; TRBD1 might be the D (5 bases). Germline assignment: CDR1 MNHNS and CDR2 SASEGT. Trimming left V 5 bases short and J 1 base short, with 12 bases between. The CDR3 is 15 amino acids.

The rearrangement joins TRBV4-1 to TRBJ1-4; D possibly corresponds to TRBD1 (5 bases). This CDR3 is built from 15 residues. Trimming cost V 1 base and J 8 bases, with 14 bases left between them. The germline gives CDR1 MGHRA, CDR2 YSYEKL. The CDR3 sequence is CASSQGWGVKEKLFF. CDR3 coding DNA: TGCGCCAGCAGCCAAGGGTGGGGGGTTAAAGAAAAACTGTTTTTT.

This sequence joins TRBV7-7 and TRBJ2-3, with D tentatively TRBD2 (5 bases). The CDR3 loop spans 17 amino acids. The germline V gene encodes CDR1 SSHAT and CDR2 FNYEAQ (reference sequence). CDR3 sequence (DNA): TGTGCTAACCTTGGGAGAAAGCGCACAGCTAGCACAGATACGCAGTATTTT. Translated: CANLGRKRTASTDTQYF.

The V gene is TRBV20-1, the J gene TRBJ1-2; no firm D call. The CDR3 length is 11 residues. CDR1 and CDR2 (germline): DFQATT, SNEGSKA (reference sequence). Trimming shortened V by 1 base and J by 7 bases, and 7 bases separated the two germline ends. CDR3 in DNA: TGCAGTGCTAGAGTTGCAGCTGGCTACACCTTC. Its protein is CSARVAAGYTF.

The V and J genes are TRBV5-1 and TRBJ2-1, with a weak D call TRBD2 (7 bases). Germline CDR1 reads SGHRS; CDR2 reads YFSETQ. The V end lost 2 bases, the J end lost 4 bases, and 13 bases lay between the germline ends. This CDR3 is 15 amino acids long. DNA for the CDR3: TGCGCCAGCAGCTTTAGGGGGGGTTCTTACAATGAGCAGTTCTTC. Its protein is CASSFRGGSYNEQFF.

The rearrangement links TRBV6-5 to TRBJ1-3; tentatively, D is TRBD1 (6 bases). Germline V gene sequence: CDR1 MNHEY, CDR2 SVGAGI. V lost 2 bases to trimming and J lost 4 bases, with 15 bases between them. The CDR3 consists of 16 residues. The chain's CDR3 is CASSYGFWGLGNTIYF. The CDR3 bases are TGTGCCAGCAGTTACGGTTTTTGGGGGCTCGGAAACACCATATATTTT.

The chain joins TRBV2 to TRBJ1-1, with TRBD1 as a possible D gene (5 bases). Trimming pared 6 bases from V and 8 bases from J, leaving 10 bases between. CDR1 and CDR2 (germline): SNHLY, FYNNEI. The CDR3 is 11 residues long. CDR3 residues: CASSVDREAFF. The CDR3 nucleotides read TGTGCCAGCAGCGTTGACAGAGAAGCTTTCTTT.